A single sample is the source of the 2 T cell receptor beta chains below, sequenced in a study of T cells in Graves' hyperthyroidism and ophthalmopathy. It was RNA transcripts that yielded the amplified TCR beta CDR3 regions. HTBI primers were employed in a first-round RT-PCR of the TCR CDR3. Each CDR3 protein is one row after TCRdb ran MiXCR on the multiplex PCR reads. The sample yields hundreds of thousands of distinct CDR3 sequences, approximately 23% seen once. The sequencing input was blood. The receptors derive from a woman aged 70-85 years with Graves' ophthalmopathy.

CDR3 protein: CASSLYGDSLYGYTF. Written as DNA, the CDR3 is TGCGCCAGCAGCTTGTACGGAGACAGCCTCTATGGCTACACCTTC. This sequence joins TRBV5-1 and TRBJ1-2; TRBD1 might be the D (5 bases). The CDR3 is 15 residues long. Deletions cut 1 base from V and 4 bases from J, with 14 bases between. Germline values: CDR1 SGHRS, CDR2 YFSETQ.

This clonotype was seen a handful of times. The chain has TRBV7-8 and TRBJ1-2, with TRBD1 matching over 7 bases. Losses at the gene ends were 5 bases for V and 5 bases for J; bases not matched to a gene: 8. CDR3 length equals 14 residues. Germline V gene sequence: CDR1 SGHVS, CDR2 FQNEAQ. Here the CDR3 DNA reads TGTGCCAGCAGCCACGGACAGGAACTATATGGCTACACCTTC. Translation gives CASSHGQELYGYTF.